Below are 27 T cell receptor beta chains sequenced from a single sample in a study of beta chain features in type 1 diabetes. Study observations and caveats: When Type 1 diabetes patients were examined, their TCRB CDR3s proved moderately but significantly shorter in all four CD4+ subsets.

The antigens these receptors bind are not known. Isolated RNA was reverse transcribed in full, so expressed TCRB transcripts were sequenced. Clones were read by immunoSEQ multiplex PCR, and TCRdb kept only the in-frame ones, dropping some. Here the sample spans under 850,000 clones, roughly 13% being singletons. Material for sequencing was naive CD4+ T cells from blood. The receptors stem from a man younger than 35 with type 1 diabetes.

The CDR3 is CASSFSESSSYEQYF. CDR3 DNA: TGTGCCAGCTCCTTCTCGGAATCCTCCTCCTACGAGCAGTACTTC. The rearrangement uses TRBV18 and TRBJ2-7; D gene unclear. This CDR3 comprises 15 residues. The V end lost 6 bases, the J end lost 0 bases, and 15 bases lay between the germline ends. Germline V gene sequence: CDR1 KGHSH, CDR2 LQKENI.

V is TRBV2 and J is TRBJ2-2; D remains unclear. CDR1 and CDR2 (germline): SNHLY, FYNNEI. The CDR3 contains 13 residues. With 6 bases removed from V and 2 bases from J, the gap between germline ends came to 7 bases. CDR3 coding DNA: TGTGCCAGCAGGGAGACTAACACCGGGGAGCTGTTTTTT. It is translated as CASRETNTGELFF. Looking up the rest from reference TRBV2 and TRBJ2-2 gives the full variable domain: EPEVTQTPSHQVTQMGQEVILRCVPISNHLYFYWYRQILGQKVEFLVSFYNNEISEKSEIFDDQFSVERPDGSNFTLKIRSTKLEDSAMYFCASRETNTGELFFGEGSRLTVL.

This clone was detected a few times. This chain joins TRBV5-1 and TRBJ1-4, with D possibly TRBD1 on 5 matching bases. V was cut by 4 bases and J by 6 bases, with 13 bases left in between. The germline V gene encodes CDR1 SGHRS and CDR2 YFSETQ. This CDR3 is 14 amino acids long. The CDR3 region is CASSGTGADEKLFF. Written as DNA, the CDR3 is TGCGCCAGCAGCGGTACAGGCGCTGATGAAAAACTGTTTTTT. Using reference TRBV5-1 and TRBJ1-4 for the parts outside the CDR3, the full variable domain is KAGVTQTPRYLIKTRGQQVTLSCSPISGHRSVSWYQQTPGQGLQFLFEYFSETQRNKGNFPGRFSGRQFSNSRSEMNVSTLELGDSALYLCASSGTGADEKLFFGSGTQLSVL.

This clone was recorded a few times. The chain has TRBV7-9 and TRBJ2-1, with no clear D. Germline V gene sequence: CDR1 SEHNR, CDR2 FQNEAQ (reference sequence). V was shortened by 3 bases and J by 8 bases, with 8 bases between the two germline ends. CDR3 size: 12 residues. CDR3 residues: CASSFYRYEQFF. CDR3 bases: TGTGCCAGCAGCTTTTACCGATATGAGCAGTTCTTC.

The CDR3 nucleotides read TGTGCCACCTCCCTAGCGGGAAACACCGGGGAGCTGTTTTTT. It is translated as CATSLAGNTGELFF. The V call is TRBV10-3, the J call TRBJ2-2, with 9 positions matching TRBD2. The CDR3 loop spans 14 amino acids. Trimming removed 10 bases from V and 2 bases from J; junction bases left unmatched: 5. The germline CDR1 and CDR2 sequences are ENHRY and SYGVKD.

This chain joins TRBV7-9 and TRBJ2-7; either TRBD1 or TRBD2 may supply D (6 bases each). The V end lost 1 base, the J end lost 7 bases, and 23 bases lay between the germline ends. CDR1 and CDR2 (germline): SEHNR, FQNEAQ (reference sequence). This CDR3 spans 17 amino acids. This chain's CDR3 is CASSLDRAGLTLREQYF. DNA for the CDR3: TGTGCCAGCAGCTTAGACAGGGCGGGGCTTACACTCCGGGAGCAGTACTTC.

The J gene is TRBJ1-2, the V gene TRBV27; D remains ambiguous. The CDR3 extends over 13 amino acids. Germline V CDR1 and CDR2: MNHEY, SMNVEV (reference sequence). V was trimmed by 4 bases and J by 8 bases, leaving 14 bases between them. CDR3 sequence reads: CASSSRPLAGYTF. The CDR3 DNA reads as TGTGCCAGCAGTTCCCGCCCATTGGCAGGCTACACCTTC.

The chain uses TRBV6-5 and TRBJ1-6; D is uncertain. Trimming removed 5 bases at V and 3 bases at J, with 5 bases between. Per germline, CDR1 MNHEY and CDR2 SVGAGI. The CDR3 is 13 residues long. CDR3 in amino acids: CASSPDYNSPLHF. CDR3 coding DNA: TGTGCCAGCAGTCCGGACTATAATTCACCCCTCCACTTT.

The rearrangement uses TRBV29-1 and TRBJ2-1; no definite D call. The V end was cut by 5 bases, the J end by 0 bases, with 11 bases between. The CDR3 is made up of 14 amino acids. CDR1 and CDR2 (germline): SQVTM, ANQGSEA. Here the CDR3 DNA reads TGCAGCGTTCCCGGTTGGGGCTCCTACAATGAGCAGTTCTTC. It yields the protein CSVPGWGSYNEQFF.

As to this clone: Other DNA sequences in this sample translate to the same CDR3. The chain is built from TRBV30 and TRBJ1-6; no clear D gene. V was shortened by 2 bases and J by 7 bases, with 9 bases between the two germline ends. This CDR3 contains 13 residues. Germline CDR1 is GTSNPN and CDR2 is SVGIG (reference sequence). Here the CDR3 DNA reads TGTGCCTGGAGTACCCTGGGGAATTCACCCCTCCACTTT. Translating it yields CAWSTLGNSPLHF. The variable domain in full, completed from reference TRBV30 and TRBJ1-6, reads SQTIHQWPATLVQPVGSPLSLECTVEGTSNPNLYWYRQAAGRGLQLLFYSVGIGQISSEVPQNLSASRPQDRQFILSSKKLLLSDSGFYLCAWSTLGNSPLHFGNGTRLTVT.

This clone was counted a few times. V and J are TRBV13 and TRBJ2-7; maybe TRBD1 (6 bases). V was cut by 5 bases and J by 3 bases, with 11 bases left in between. Germline values: CDR1 PRHDT, CDR2 FYEKMQ (reference sequence). The CDR3 consists of 13 residues. CDR3 region: CASSTRQDYEQYF. CDR3 in DNA: TGTGCCAGCAGCACCCGACAGGACTACGAGCAGTACTTC.

This sequence joins TRBV6-5 and TRBJ2-3; D may correspond to TRBD1 or TRBD2 (5 bases each). Germline V gene data show CDR1 as MNHEY and CDR2 as SVGAGI. CDR3 length: 16 residues. Trimming cost V 0 bases and J 3 bases, with 13 bases left between them. The CDR3 DNA sequence: TGTGCCAGCAGTTACTCGTTGGGGGTCGGGACAGATACGCAGTATTTT. The encoded protein is CASSYSLGVGTDTQYF.

This clone occurred a few times. V is TRBV9 and J is TRBJ1-4; 8 bases are a match to TRBD1. The junction had 8 bases not matched to a gene; V was cut back by 3 bases and J by 7 bases. The CDR3 runs to 15 residues. Germline CDR1 and CDR2: SGDLS and YYNGEE. The CDR3 sequence: CASSDRQGTFEKLFF. CDR3 sequence (DNA): TGTGCCAGCAGCGACCGACAGGGGACTTTTGAAAAACTGTTTTTT.

This clone has a handful of counts. Additional DNA sequences in this sample encode the identical CDR3. The V call is TRBV5-1, the J call TRBJ2-1; 9 nucleotides align to TRBD1. This CDR3 spans 15 amino acids. CDR1 is SGHRS and CDR2 is YFSETQ in the germline V gene. The V segment lost 3 bases and the J segment 4 bases; nucleotides outside the gene matches: 5. The CDR3 spells CASSSGTGIYNEQFF. CDR3 DNA sequence: TGCGCCAGCAGCTCCGGGACAGGGATTTACAATGAGCAGTTCTTC.

This clone appeared a few times. The V gene is TRBV10-3, the J gene TRBJ1-5; D is unclear. V lost 10 bases and J lost 2, with 18 bases in between. Per the germline V gene, CDR1 is ENHRY and CDR2 is SYGVKD. The CDR3 runs 15 residues. CDR3 loop: CASTQVWSGNQPQHF. The CDR3 DNA reads TGTGCCAGTACCCAGGTATGGAGTGGCAATCAGCCCCAGCATTTT.

This chain links TRBV28 with TRBJ2-2, with 9 bases that match TRBD1. This CDR3 spans 15 amino acids. J gave up 5 bases and V 6 bases, and 7 bases lay outside the gene matches. Germline V CDR1 and CDR2: MDHEN, SYDVKM. This chain's CDR3 is CASSIGQGWTGELFF. The CDR3 DNA reads as TGTGCCAGCAGCATCGGACAGGGGTGGACCGGGGAGCTGTTTTTT.

The chain joins TRBV6-5 to TRBJ2-3, with D tentatively TRBD2 (6 bases). Germline CDR1 is MNHEY and CDR2 is SVGAGI. The CDR3 consists of 15 residues. Trimming cost V 2 bases and J 2 bases, with 11 bases left between them. The DNA of the CDR3 is TGTGCCAGCAGTTACGCAGGGAGGTTCACAGATACGCAGTATTTT. It is translated as CASSYAGRFTDTQYF.

This clone was seen more than once but under ten times. This chain connects TRBV30 to TRBJ2-7; 7 nucleotides line up with TRBD1. J lost 3 bases, V lost 7 bases, and 6 bases had no gene match. The CDR3 is 12 residues long. The germline V gene encodes CDR1 GTSNPN and CDR2 SVGIG (reference sequence). The CDR3 reads CAYRGGSYEQYF. The CDR3 DNA follows: TGTGCCTACCGAGGGGGCAGCTACGAGCAGTACTTC.

This clone occurred a few times. The genes are TRBV9 and TRBJ2-1, with a possible D match to TRBD2 (7 bases). Germline assignment: CDR1 SGDLS and CDR2 YYNGEE. There are 15 residues in the CDR3. V was pared by 4 bases and J by 4 bases, with 15 bases between. CDR3 in DNA: TGTGCCAGCAGCCCCCGGGGGGCCACATACAATGAGCAGTTCTTC. Encoded protein: CASSPRGATYNEQFF.

The chain employs TRBV10-3 and TRBJ1-6; possibly TRBD1 for D (6 bases). V was pared by 4 bases and J by 7 bases, with 14 bases between. The CDR3 contains 15 residues. Germline assignment: CDR1 ENHRY and CDR2 SYGVKD. The CDR3: CAISGAQGRNSPLHF. The CDR3 DNA sequence: TGTGCCATCAGTGGGGCGCAGGGGCGGAATTCACCCCTCCACTTT.

This clone was seen a few times. J is TRBJ1-1 and V is TRBV25-1; D unresolved. CDR3 length equals 11 residues. V lost 10 bases to trimming and J lost 11 bases, with 17 bases between them. Per the germline V gene, CDR1 is MGHDK and CDR2 is SYGVNS. CDR3 in amino acids: CATQMSLKAFF. DNA of the CDR3: TGTGCCACCCAAATGAGCTTGAAGGCTTTCTTT.

Only a few counts were recorded for this clone. The chain is built from TRBV28 and TRBJ1-2, with TRBD1 matching over 12 bases. CDR1 is MDHEN, CDR2 SYDVKM, per germline. V lost 5 bases to trimming and J lost 8 bases; unmatched junction nucleotides: 12. The CDR3 has 16 amino acids. The CDR3 bases are TGTGCCAGCAGTGGGCTTTCGGGACAGGGGGCGATGGGCTACACCTTC. Encoded protein: CASSGLSGQGAMGYTF.

This chain uses TRBV20-1 with TRBJ2-1; 7 nucleotides line up with TRBD2. The CDR3 totals 11 residues. Germline CDR1 DFQATT, CDR2 SNEGSKA (reference sequence). This CDR3 reads CSVPGGTEQFF. The DNA of the CDR3 is TGCAGCGTACCCGGGGGGACTGAGCAGTTCTTC.

This clone occurred a few times. The rearrangement joins TRBV11-2 to TRBJ2-1, with TRBD2 matching 8 bases. Germline V gene data show CDR1 as SGHAT and CDR2 as FQNNGV. This CDR3 has 16 residues. V was clipped by 4 bases and J by 3 bases; unmatched bases: 8. CDR3: CASSSQGSGDYNEQFF. CDR3 DNA: TGTGCCAGCAGCTCCCAGGGTAGCGGGGACTACAATGAGCAGTTCTTC.

This rearrangement joins TRBV6-1 to TRBJ2-1, with D maybe TRBD1 (5 bases). The germline V and J ends were trimmed by 5 bases and 5 bases, with 10 bases remaining between them. CDR3 length equals 13 residues. Per germline, CDR1 MNHNS and CDR2 SASEGT. CDR3 region: CASSTTVNNEQFF. The CDR3 DNA follows: TGTGCCAGCAGTACGACAGTAAACAATGAGCAGTTCTTC.

The chain uses TRBV29-1 and TRBJ1-1; possibly TRBD1 for D (6 bases). V dropped 7 bases and J dropped 5 bases, with 14 bases sitting between them. This CDR3 has 12 amino acids. From germline, CDR1 is SQVTM and CDR2 ANQGSEA. The CDR3 sequence: CSATGTGTEAFF. CDR3 DNA: TGCAGCGCAACAGGGACGGGGACTGAAGCTTTCTTT.

This clone has just a few counts. This rearrangement joins TRBV29-1 to TRBJ2-6; D possibly corresponds to TRBD2 (6 bases). The CDR3 has 16 amino acids. The V end lost 4 bases, the J end lost 0 bases, and 13 bases lay between the germline ends. Per germline, CDR1 SQVTM and CDR2 ANQGSEA. DNA for the CDR3: TGCAGCGTTGGTATCGGGAGCTTCTCTGGGGCCAACGTCCTGACTTTC. It codes for CSVGIGSFSGANVLTF.